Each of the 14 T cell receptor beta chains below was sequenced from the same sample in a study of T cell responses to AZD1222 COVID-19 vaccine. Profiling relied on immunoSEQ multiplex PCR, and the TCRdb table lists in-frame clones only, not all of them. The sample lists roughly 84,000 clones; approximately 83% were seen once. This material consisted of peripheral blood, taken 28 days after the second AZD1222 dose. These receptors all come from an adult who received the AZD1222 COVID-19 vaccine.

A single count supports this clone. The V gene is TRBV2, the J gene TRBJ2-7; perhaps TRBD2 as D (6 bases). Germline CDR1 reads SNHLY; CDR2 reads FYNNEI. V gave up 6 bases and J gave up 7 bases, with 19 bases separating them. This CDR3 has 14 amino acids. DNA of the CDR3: TGTGCCAGCAGCCCCCTAATCACGGCGGGGGAGCAGTACTTC. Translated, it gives CASSPLITAGEQYF.

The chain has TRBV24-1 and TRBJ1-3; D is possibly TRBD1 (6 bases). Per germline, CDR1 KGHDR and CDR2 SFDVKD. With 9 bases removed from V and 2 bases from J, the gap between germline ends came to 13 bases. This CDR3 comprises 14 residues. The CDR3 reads CATSPGDAGNTIYF. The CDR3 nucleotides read TGTGCCACCTCTCCAGGGGATGCTGGAAACACCATATATTTT.

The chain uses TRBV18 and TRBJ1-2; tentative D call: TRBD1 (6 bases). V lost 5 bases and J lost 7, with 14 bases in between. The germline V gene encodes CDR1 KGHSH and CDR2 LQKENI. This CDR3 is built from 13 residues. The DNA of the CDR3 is TGTGCCAGCTCAAGTTGGTCACAGGGTGGCTACACCTTC. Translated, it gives CASSSWSQGGYTF.

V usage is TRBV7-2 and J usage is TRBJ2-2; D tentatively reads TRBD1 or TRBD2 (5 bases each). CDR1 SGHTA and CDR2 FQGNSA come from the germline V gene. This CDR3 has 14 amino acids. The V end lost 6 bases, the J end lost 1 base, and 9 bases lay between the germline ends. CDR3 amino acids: CASRRDQNTGELFF. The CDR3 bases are TGTGCCAGCAGAAGGGACCAGAACACCGGGGAGCTGTTTTTT.

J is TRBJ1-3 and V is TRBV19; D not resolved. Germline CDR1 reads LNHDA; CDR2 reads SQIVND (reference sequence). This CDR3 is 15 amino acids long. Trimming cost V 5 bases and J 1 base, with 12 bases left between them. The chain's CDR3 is CASSVRAPSGNTIYF. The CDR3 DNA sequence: TGTGCCAGTAGTGTTCGGGCCCCTTCTGGAAACACCATATATTTT.

CDR3 in amino acids: CASSSVGNEQFF. For the CDR3, the DNA is TGTGCCAGCAGCAGCGTCGGCAATGAGCAGTTCTTC. The chain has TRBV6-5 and TRBJ2-1; the D is unclear. The CDR3 covers 12 residues. V gave up 6 bases and J gave up 6 bases, with 9 bases separating them. The germline gives CDR1 MNHEY, CDR2 SVGAGI.

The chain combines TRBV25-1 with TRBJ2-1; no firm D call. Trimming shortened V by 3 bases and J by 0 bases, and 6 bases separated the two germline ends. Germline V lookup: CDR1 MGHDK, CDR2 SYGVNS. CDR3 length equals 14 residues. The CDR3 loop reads CASSDTSSYNEQFF. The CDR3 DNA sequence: TGTGCCAGCAGTGACACGAGCTCCTACAATGAGCAGTTCTTC.

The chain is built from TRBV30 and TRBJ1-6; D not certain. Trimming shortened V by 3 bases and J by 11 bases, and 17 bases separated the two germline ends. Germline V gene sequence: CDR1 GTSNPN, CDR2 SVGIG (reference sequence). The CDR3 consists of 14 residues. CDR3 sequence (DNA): TGTGCCTGGAGCGTGTGGCCGCTCACGACACCCCTCCACTTT. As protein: CAWSVWPLTTPLHF.

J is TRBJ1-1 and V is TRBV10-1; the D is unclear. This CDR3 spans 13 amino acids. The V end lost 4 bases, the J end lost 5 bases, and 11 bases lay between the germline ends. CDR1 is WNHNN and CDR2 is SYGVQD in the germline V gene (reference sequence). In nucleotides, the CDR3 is TGCGCCAGCAGTGCGACGGCAGGAACTGAAGCTTTCTTT. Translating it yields CASSATAGTEAFF.

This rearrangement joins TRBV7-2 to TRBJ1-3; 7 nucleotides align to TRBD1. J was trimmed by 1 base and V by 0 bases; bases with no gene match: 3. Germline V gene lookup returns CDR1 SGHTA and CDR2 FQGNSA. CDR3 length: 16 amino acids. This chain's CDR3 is CASSLAPGGSGNTIYF. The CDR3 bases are TGTGCCAGCAGCTTAGCCCCAGGGGGGTCTGGAAACACCATATATTTT.

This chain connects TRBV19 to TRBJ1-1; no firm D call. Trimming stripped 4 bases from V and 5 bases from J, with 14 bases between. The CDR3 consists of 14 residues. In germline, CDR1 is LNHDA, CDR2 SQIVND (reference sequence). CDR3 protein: CASSNRGRRTEAFF. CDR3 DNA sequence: TGTGCCAGTAGTAATCGGGGTAGAAGGACTGAAGCTTTCTTT.

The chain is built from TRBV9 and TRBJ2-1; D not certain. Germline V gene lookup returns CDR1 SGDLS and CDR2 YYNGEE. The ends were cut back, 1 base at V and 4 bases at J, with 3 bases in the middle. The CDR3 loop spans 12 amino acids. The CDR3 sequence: CASSVPYNEQFF. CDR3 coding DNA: TGTGCCAGCAGCGTACCTTACAATGAGCAGTTCTTC. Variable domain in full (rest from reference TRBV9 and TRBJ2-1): DSGVTQTPKHLITATGQRVTLRCSPRSGDLSVYWYQQSLDQGLQFLIQYYNGEERAKGNILERFSAQQFPDLHSELNLSSLELGDSALYFCASSVPYNEQFFGPGTRLTVL.

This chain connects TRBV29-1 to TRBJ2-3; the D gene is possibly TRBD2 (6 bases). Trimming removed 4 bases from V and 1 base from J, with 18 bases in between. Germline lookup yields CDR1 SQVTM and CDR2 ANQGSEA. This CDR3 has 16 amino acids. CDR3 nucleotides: TGCAGCGTTGGACGGGGGTCCTCAGGCGGCACAGATACGCAGTATTTT. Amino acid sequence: CSVGRGSSGGTDTQYF.

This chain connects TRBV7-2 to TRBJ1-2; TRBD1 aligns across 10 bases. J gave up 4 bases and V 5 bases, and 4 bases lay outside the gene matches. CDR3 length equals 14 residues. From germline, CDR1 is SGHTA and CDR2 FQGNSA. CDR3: CASSPGQGGYGYTF. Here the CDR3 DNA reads TGTGCCAGCAGCCCTGGACAGGGGGGCTATGGCTACACCTTC.